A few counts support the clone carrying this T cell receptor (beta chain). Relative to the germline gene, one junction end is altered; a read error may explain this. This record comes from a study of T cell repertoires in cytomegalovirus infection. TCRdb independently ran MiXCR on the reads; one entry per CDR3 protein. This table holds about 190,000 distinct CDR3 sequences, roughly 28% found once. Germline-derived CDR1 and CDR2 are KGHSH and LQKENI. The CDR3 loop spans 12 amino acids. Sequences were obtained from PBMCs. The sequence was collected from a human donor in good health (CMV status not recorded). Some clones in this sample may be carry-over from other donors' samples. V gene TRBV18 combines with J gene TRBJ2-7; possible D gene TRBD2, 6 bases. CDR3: CASSPIGGTEHF. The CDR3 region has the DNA TGTGCCAGCTCACCAATAGGCGGGACGGAGCACTTC.